This TCR beta chain was sequenced during a study of blood T cells in healthy people across ages. Study-level results: The study lacked donor CMV status, which possibly confounded expanded clonotype changes.

A second about 6 to 11 cycle PCR used barcoded and J-beta primers. TCRdb processed the 5' RACE reads anew with MiXCR; each CDR3 protein has one entry. The sample includes fewer than 900,000 distinct CDR3 sequences, about 52% of them seen just once. Comments on this clonotype: Its antigen is currently unknown.

The CDR3 has 11 residues. CDR1 is LGHDT, CDR2 YNNKEL, per germline (reference sequence). The sequence was collected from a woman aged 55-70 years in good health. Sequences were obtained from blood. The rearrangement uses TRBV3-1 and TRBJ2-7; D not certain. With the DNA end fitting TRBJ2-5 better, the J assignment may be wrong. CDR3 DNA sequence: TGTGCCAGCGGTCTGGGTGGGACCCAGTACTTC. This gives the protein CASGLGGTQYF.